Below, 23 T cell receptor beta chains from the same sample are listed, as sequenced in a study of a mutant IDH1 vaccine in newly diagnosed glioma. Assay: immunoSEQ multiplex PCR; the TCRdb copy retains only in-frame clones and omits some. Of tens of thousands of clones in the sample, about 90% were seen once. Their antigens remain unidentified. Specified time point: week 47, end of study. Each dose delivered 300 ug of mutant IDH1 20-mer peptide subcutaneously with imiquimod. The input for sequencing was PBMCs, taken from a glioma patient whose treatment included an IDH1 peptide vaccine. Receptors originate from a woman in her forties or fifties with glioma.

The V gene is TRBV28, the J gene TRBJ2-3; possible D gene TRBD2, 6 bases. V was shortened by 1 base and J by 1 base, with 9 bases between the two germline ends. Germline V gene data show CDR1 as MDHEN and CDR2 as SYDVKM. CDR3 size: 15 residues. CDR3 residues: CASSLYPSGTDTQYF. DNA for the CDR3: TGTGCCAGCAGTTTATATCCTAGCGGCACAGATACGCAGTATTTT. The variable domain in full, with the rest retrieved from reference TRBV28 and TRBJ2-3, is DVKVTQSSRYLVKRTGEKVFLECVQDMDHENMFWYRQDPGLGLRLIYFSYDVKMKEKGDIPEGYSVSREKKERFSLILESASTNQTSMYLCASSLYPSGTDTQYFGPGTRLTVL.

The V gene is TRBV5-1, the J gene TRBJ1-2; no clear D. The CDR3 runs to 15 residues. Trimming took off 2 bases at V and 3 bases at J, with 14 bases between the two ends. CDR1 and CDR2 (germline): SGHRS, YFSETQ. The CDR3 region has the DNA TGCGCCAGCAGCTTACAGTCTTCAATAGACTATGGCTACACCTTC. It codes for CASSLQSSIDYGYTF.

J is TRBJ2-1 and V is TRBV10-1, with 7 bases that match TRBD2. The trim removed 4 bases at V and 7 bases at J, leaving 1 base unmatched. Germline-derived CDR1 and CDR2 are WNHNN and SYGVQD (reference sequence). This CDR3 comprises 12 residues. The CDR3 sequence is CASSGLANEQFF. DNA of the CDR3: TGCGCCAGCAGTGGACTAGCAAATGAGCAGTTCTTC.

The rearrangement links TRBV11-2 to TRBJ2-2; D is possibly TRBD2 (5 bases). Germline assignment: CDR1 SGHAT and CDR2 FQNNGV. CDR3 length: 16 amino acids. V was cut by 5 bases and J by 4 bases, with 17 bases left in between. The CDR3 region has the DNA TGTGCCAGCAGCCTCCCCCCGAGCGGCACCACCGGGGAGCTGTTTTTT. Translated: CASSLPPSGTTGELFF.

J is TRBJ1-1 and V is TRBV28, with D possibly being TRBD1 (5 bases). The germline V gene encodes CDR1 MDHEN and CDR2 SYDVKM. This CDR3 is built from 14 residues. V lost 4 bases and J lost 5, with 14 bases in between. The CDR3 sequence: CASSSPGLVTEAFF. DNA of the CDR3: TGTGCCAGCAGTTCCCCAGGGTTGGTGACTGAAGCTTTCTTT.

The chain is built from TRBV27 and TRBJ2-3, with 12 bases aligning to TRBD2. CDR1 and CDR2 (germline): MNHEY, SMNVEV (reference sequence). The junction had 7 bases not matched to a gene; V was cut back by 5 bases and J by 4 bases. CDR3 size: 16 residues. Here the CDR3 DNA reads TGTGCCAGCAGTCCAATACTAGCGGGAGGACCAGATACGCAGTATTTT. As protein: CASSPILAGGPDTQYF.

J is TRBJ2-3 and V is TRBV18, with TRBD1 as a possible D gene (7 bases). Germline V lookup: CDR1 KGHSH, CDR2 LQKENI. V was cut by 3 bases and J by 2 bases, with 12 bases left in between. The CDR3 has 15 residues. In nucleotides, the CDR3 is TGTGCCAGCTCACCCTCGGAGGGGGCCACAGATACGCAGTATTTT. Translating gives CASSPSEGATDTQYF.

This clone appeared once. The V and J genes are TRBV27 and TRBJ2-3; 9 nucleotides align to TRBD2. The J segment lost 9 bases and the V segment lost 2 bases, leaving 9 bases of the junction unmatched. Germline V gene sequence: CDR1 MNHEY, CDR2 SMNVEV (reference sequence). This CDR3 spans 15 amino acids. The CDR3 region has the DNA TGTGCCAGCAGTTTAGCGGGGCTAGCGGGAAACACGCAGTATTTT. This codes for CASSLAGLAGNTQYF.

This clone was recorded only once. The chain links TRBV27 to TRBJ2-5, with a weak D call TRBD2 (5 bases). The CDR3 contains 14 residues. Trimming left V 5 bases short and J 2 bases short, with 12 bases between. From germline, CDR1 is MNHEY and CDR2 SMNVEV (reference sequence). In nucleotides, the CDR3 is TGTGCCAGCAGTGCAAAAAGCGGTCAAGAGACCCAGTACTTC. Protein: CASSAKSGQETQYF.

The chain combines TRBV18 with TRBJ1-2; perhaps TRBD1 as D (6 bases). The CDR3 is 15 amino acids. Germline CDR1 is KGHSH and CDR2 is LQKENI. V shed 2 bases and J shed 2 bases, with 12 bases lying between them. CDR3 DNA: TGTGCCAGCTCACCAACTCGGGACACCAACTATGGCTACACCTTC. This codes for CASSPTRDTNYGYTF. The whole variable domain, remainder taken from reference TRBV18 and TRBJ1-2, is NAGVMQNPRHLVRRRGQEARLRCSPMKGHSHVYWYRQLPEEGLKFMVYLQKENIIDESGMPKERFSAEFPKEGPSILRIQQVVRGDSAAYFCASSPTRDTNYGYTFGSGTRLTVV.

The chain combines TRBV19 with TRBJ2-3; D perhaps matches TRBD2 (6 bases). The CDR3 consists of 14 residues. Trimming removed 5 bases from V and 0 bases from J, with 9 bases in between. CDR1 is LNHDA, CDR2 SQIVND, per germline (reference sequence). CDR3 residues: CASSSGDSTDTQYF. For the CDR3, the DNA is TGTGCCAGTAGTTCGGGGGATAGCACAGATACGCAGTATTTT. The full variable domain, with the rest looked up from reference TRBV19 and TRBJ2-3, is DGGITQSPKYLFRKEGQNVTLSCEQNLNHDAMYWYRQDPGQGLRLIYYSQIVNDFQKGDIAEGYSVSREKKESFPLTVTSAQKNPTAFYLCASSSGDSTDTQYFGPGTRLTVL.

The gene calls are TRBV5-6 and TRBJ1-2; 7 nucleotides align to TRBD1. CDR3 size: 14 residues. Trimming cost V 0 bases and J 3 bases; bases outside gene matches: 2. Germline-derived CDR1 and CDR2 are SGHDT and YYEEEE. The CDR3 DNA reads as TGTGCCAGCAGCTTGGGCACAGGGGACTATGGCTACACCTTC. It yields the protein CASSLGTGDYGYTF.

The chain couples TRBV7-9 to TRBJ1-1; D is possibly TRBD1 (5 bases). Looked up from germline, CDR1 is SEHNR and CDR2 is FQNEAQ (reference sequence). The length of the CDR3 is 15 residues. The ends were cut back, 0 bases at V and 3 bases at J, with 11 bases in the middle. The CDR3 loop is CASSLASWDHTEAFF. DNA of the CDR3: TGTGCCAGCAGCTTAGCGTCTTGGGACCACACTGAAGCTTTCTTT.

This clone was found a few times. The chain has TRBV5-1 and TRBJ1-1; D not certain. The CDR3 runs to 12 residues. The germline gives CDR1 SGHRS, CDR2 YFSETQ. Trimming pared 6 bases from V and 1 base from J, leaving 7 bases between. The CDR3 region is CASTAANTEAFF. CDR3 nucleotides: TGCGCCAGCACAGCTGCGAACACTGAAGCTTTCTTT.

The rearrangement uses TRBV9 and TRBJ2-2; 9 nucleotides align to TRBD1. The V gene's germline CDR1 is SGDLS and CDR2 YYNGEE. The CDR3 is 15 residues long. V lost 4 bases, J lost 4 bases, and 5 bases stayed unmatched. The CDR3 reads CASSQGQGGTGELFF. DNA of the CDR3: TGTGCCAGCAGCCAGGGACAGGGCGGCACCGGGGAGCTGTTTTTT.

The chain recombines TRBV6-6 with TRBJ2-2, with 8 positions matching TRBD2. The junction had 8 bases not matched to a gene; V was cut back by 7 bases and J by 4 bases. The CDR3 contains 15 residues. Germline values: CDR1 MNHNY, CDR2 SVGAGI (reference sequence). The CDR3 loop is CASTPGTRGTGELFF. CDR3 sequence (DNA): TGTGCCAGCACCCCAGGGACTAGGGGCACCGGGGAGCTGTTTTTT.

V and J are TRBV6-1 and TRBJ2-2, with TRBD1 identical over 8 bases. V was pared by 6 bases and J by 1 base, with 1 base of the junction left unmatched. Germline assignment: CDR1 MNHNS and CDR2 SASEGT. The CDR3 spans 14 residues. This CDR3 reads CASRGTGNTGELFF. CDR3 DNA: TGTGCCAGCAGGGGGACAGGGAACACCGGGGAGCTGTTTTTT.

This rearrangement joins TRBV5-1 to TRBJ2-6; D may be TRBD1 or TRBD2 (5 bases each). In germline, CDR1 is SGHRS, CDR2 YFSETQ. The CDR3 totals 13 residues. Trimming shortened V by 1 base and J by 16 bases, and 15 bases separated the two germline ends. CDR3 sequence: CASSLSIREPLTF. CDR3 sequence (DNA): TGCGCCAGCAGCTTGTCAATCAGGGAGCCTCTGACTTTC.

V and J are TRBV13 and TRBJ1-1; the match to TRBD1 covers 7 bases. The CDR3 contains 14 residues. CDR1 and CDR2 (germline): PRHDT, FYEKMQ (reference sequence). V was clipped by 1 base and J by 4 bases; unmatched bases: 3. This chain's CDR3 is CASSLERGRTEAFF. CDR3 sequence (DNA): TGTGCCAGCAGCTTAGAAAGGGGGCGCACTGAAGCTTTCTTT.

The chain combines TRBV5-1 with TRBJ2-2, with 7 bases lining up with TRBD1. The CDR3 totals 16 residues. CDR1 and CDR2 (germline): SGHRS, YFSETQ. The V gene end was trimmed by 4 bases and the J gene end by 6 bases; junction bases not matched to a gene: 12. CDR3 in DNA: TGCGCCAGCAGCGCCCGACAGGGTGGTTTATCCGGGGAGCTGTTTTTT. Its protein product is CASSARQGGLSGELFF. The whole variable domain, remainder taken from reference TRBV5-1 and TRBJ2-2, is KAGVTQTPRYLIKTRGQQVTLSCSPISGHRSVSWYQQTPGQGLQFLFEYFSETQRNKGNFPGRFSGRQFSNSRSEMNVSTLELGDSALYLCASSARQGGLSGELFFGEGSRLTVL.

This clone has only one observation. The chain joins TRBV25-1 to TRBJ2-2; TRBD2 agrees at 11 bases. Germline V gene sequence: CDR1 MGHDK, CDR2 SYGVNS. After removal of 4 bases from V and 6 bases from J, the junction contained 1 base not matched to a gene. The CDR3 length is 14 residues. The CDR3 nucleotides are TGTGCCAGCAGTGTAGCGGGAGGGGCCGGGGAGCTGTTTTTT. Translating it yields CASSVAGGAGELFF.

V gene TRBV7-9 combines with J gene TRBJ1-3; no reliable D call. This CDR3 comprises 15 residues. V gave up 2 bases and J gave up 0 bases, with 8 bases separating them. In germline, CDR1 is SEHNR, CDR2 FQNEAQ (reference sequence). The DNA of the CDR3 is TGTGCCAGCAGCTTACGGGCCCTCTCTGGAAACACCATATATTTT. This sequence encodes CASSLRALSGNTIYF.

CDR3 in amino acids: CASSLSGINEKLFF. In DNA form, the CDR3 reads TGCGCCAGCAGCCTCAGTGGGATTAATGAAAAACTGTTTTTT. This chain joins TRBV5-1 and TRBJ1-4, with no clear D. The CDR3 totals 14 residues. V lost 4 bases, J lost 4 bases, and 11 bases lay in between. Germline V gene sequence: CDR1 SGHRS, CDR2 YFSETQ. The variable domain in full, completed from reference TRBV5-1 and TRBJ1-4, reads KAGVTQTPRYLIKTRGQQVTLSCSPISGHRSVSWYQQTPGQGLQFLFEYFSETQRNKGNFPGRFSGRQFSNSRSEMNVSTLELGDSALYLCASSLSGINEKLFFGSGTQLSVL.